Listed below are T cell receptor beta chains from one sample, sequenced in a study of a mutant IDH1 vaccine in newly diagnosed glioma. These receptors have no identified antigens. Method: immunoSEQ multiplex PCR; TCRdb's copy keeps in-frame clones and lacks some. The sample records around 60,000 clones, 84% being singletons. This material consisted of PBMCs, taken from a glioma patient whose treatment included an IDH1 peptide vaccine. The receptors here all came from a man aged 25-45 years with glioma. The CDR3 runs from the conserved cysteine through the conserved F or W. The D gene is left open where the match is weak. Where a row states a size, it is once, few, many or the class of an expanded clone; other rows omit it.

TGTGCCAGCAGTTTAGGGACAGGGGGAAGCAATCAGCCCCAGCATTTT	CASSLGTGGSNQPQHF	TRBD1	TRBV27	TRBJ1-5	NA
TGTGCCAGCAGCCTTCGACAGGGCAGGGACACTGAAGCTTTCTTT	CASSLRQGRDTEAFF	TRBD1	TRBV7-8	TRBJ1-1	NA
TGTGCCAGCAGTTACTCGAACGACGGCTACACCTTC	CASSYSNDGYTF	NA	TRBV6-5	TRBJ1-2	NA
TGTGCCAGCAGCCAAGACGCCGGACAGGGTTCCTACGAGCAGTACTTC	CASSQDAGQGSYEQYF	TRBD1	TRBV14	TRBJ2-7	NA
TGTGCCAGTAGTATATTTGGTAAACTTAACGAGCAGTACTTC	CASSIFGKLNEQYF	NA	TRBV19	TRBJ2-7	NA
TGCAGCGTTCGCCGGGAAGATCTGTCGTTAGCGGGGAACATTCAGTACTTC	CSVRREDLSLAGNIQYF	TRBD2	TRBV29-1	TRBJ2-4	NA
TGTGCCAGCAGTTACGGGGGGACAGGGGAGGCCTACGAGCAGTACTTC	CASSYGGTGEAYEQYF	TRBD1	TRBV6-5	TRBJ2-7	NA
TGTGCCAGCAGTGGGGGGGACGAGGGTAGCAATCAGCCCCAGCATTTT	CASSGGDEGSNQPQHF	NA	TRBV5-6	TRBJ1-5	NA
TGTGCCAGCAGTGAAGCTCTGGTCATTAGTGGAAACACCATATATTTT	CASSEALVISGNTIYF	NA	TRBV6-1	TRBJ1-3	NA
TGTGCCATCAGTGGCGGGGAGGGGACTGAAGCTTTCTTT	CAISGGEGTEAFF	NA	TRBV10-3	TRBJ1-1	NA
TGTGCCAGCAGGAAGACCCTCGCGGAGTTCTACGAGCAGTACTTC	CASRKTLAEFYEQYF	NA	TRBV2	TRBJ2-7	NA
TGTGCCAGCACCGACAGCGGGAGTATTGGCTACACCTTC	CASTDSGSIGYTF	NA	TRBV2	TRBJ1-2	NA
TGTGCCACCAGCAGAACGGGACAGGGCTATGGCTACACCTTC	CATSRTGQGYGYTF	TRBD1	TRBV15	TRBJ1-2	NA
TGTGCCAGCACCCCCGGGGGACCGGTTTCACCCCTCCACTTT	CASTPGGPVSPLHF	NA	TRBV27	TRBJ1-6	NA
TGTGCCTGGAGTGCGGGATCGGGGGGCGGCACAGATACGCAGTATTTT	CAWSAGSGGGTDTQYF	NA	TRBV30	TRBJ2-3	NA
TGCGCCAGCAGCTTGGGGACAGCGACTTACGAGCAGTACTTC	CASSLGTATYEQYF	NA	TRBV5-1	TRBJ2-7	NA
TGTGCCAGTAGTATCCAGTCGTGGGACAGGGGGCTCAATGAGCAGTTCTTC	CASSIQSWDRGLNEQFF	TRBD1	TRBV19	TRBJ2-1	NA
TGTGCCAGCAGTAGAAAGAACACTGAAGCTTTCTTT	CASSRKNTEAFF	NA	TRBV2	TRBJ1-1	NA
TGTGCCGTAACTCTCTTTCAGGTGGAAGCTTTCTTT	CAVTLFQVEAFF	NA	TRBV6-1	TRBJ1-1	NA
TGCGCCAGCAGCCAAGAAAGAGAAGAGACCCAGTACTTC	CASSQEREETQYF	NA	TRBV4-1	TRBJ2-5	NA
TGCGTCAGCAGCCCGGATTGGGCCTCTGGAAACACCATATATTTT	CVSSPDWASGNTIYF	NA	TRBV5-1	TRBJ1-3	NA
TGTGCCAGCAGCCTTACGAGGGACGGAAAAAACATTCAGTACTTC	CASSLTRDGKNIQYF	NA	TRBV7-9	TRBJ2-4	NA
TGCGCCAGCACCTGGACAGCAATGAACACTGAAGCTTTCTTT	CASTWTAMNTEAFF	NA	TRBV5-1	TRBJ1-1	few